This T cell receptor beta chain is drawn from a study of blood T cell repertoires in COVID-19. In the study overall: COVID-19 samples from acute and convalescent phases originated in the United States, Italy and Spain.

This clone was seen a single time. Methods used by the authors: Reference gene primer amplification yielded estimated nucleated cell counts. Profiling relied on immunoSEQ multiplex PCR, and the TCRdb table lists in-frame clones only, not all of them. That table supplies the V and J calls and clone size; D and trimming were determined from the DNA. The sample lists under 250,000 clones; about nine tenths were seen once. The CDR3 extends over 14 amino acids. V was trimmed by 2 bases and J by 6 bases, leaving 10 bases between them. Looked up from germline, CDR1 is MNHEY and CDR2 is SVGEGT. The chain couples TRBV6-2 or TRBV6-3 to TRBJ1-4; maybe TRBD1 (5 bases). The sequence came from a man between 25 and 39 years old with COVID-19, enrolled during active disease. Sequenced material: peripheral blood. The DNA of the CDR3 is TGTGCCAGCAGTTACGCGGGGACTCATGAAAAACTGTTTTTT. Residues: CASSYAGTHEKLFF.